The clone carrying this TCR beta chain appeared a few times. What it recognizes is unknown. Germline and genes here are mouse. The read stops 3 residues short of the end of the CDR3; the missing end is completed from the germline J gene. CDR1 and CDR2 (germline): NSHNY, SYGAGN. The ends were cut back, 3 bases at V and 0 bases at J, with 7 bases in the middle. The CDR3 length is 15 residues. The authors sorted pooled cutaneous lymph node cells using CD4, CD8alpha, NKG2D, NKG2ACE and other markers. The record originates from a study of CD8+ T cells in alopecia areata. Study observations and caveats: Compared with normal scalp, lesional scalp had higher clonality and more expanded CD8+ clones.

RNA extraction and reverse transcription yielded cDNA as sequencing template. Only in-frame clones appear in the TCRdb table, and some are missing; sequencing was by immunoSEQ multiplex PCR. This sample has 200,000 to 300,000 clones, each found more than once. The source material was CD4+ T cells sorted from a lymph node. The chain uses TRBV13-1 and TRBJ1-6, with D perhaps TRBD1 (5 bases). Being an ORF, TRBJ1-6 has a function that is uncertain. The clonotype originates from a C3H/HeJ mouse with alopecia areata. These mice share the MHC haplotype H2-k. CDR3 DNA (partial): TGTGCCAGCAGTGGACAGCTTTCCTATAATTCGCCC. Its protein is CASSGQLSYNSP. The whole CDR3 sequence reads CASSGQLSYNSPLYF.